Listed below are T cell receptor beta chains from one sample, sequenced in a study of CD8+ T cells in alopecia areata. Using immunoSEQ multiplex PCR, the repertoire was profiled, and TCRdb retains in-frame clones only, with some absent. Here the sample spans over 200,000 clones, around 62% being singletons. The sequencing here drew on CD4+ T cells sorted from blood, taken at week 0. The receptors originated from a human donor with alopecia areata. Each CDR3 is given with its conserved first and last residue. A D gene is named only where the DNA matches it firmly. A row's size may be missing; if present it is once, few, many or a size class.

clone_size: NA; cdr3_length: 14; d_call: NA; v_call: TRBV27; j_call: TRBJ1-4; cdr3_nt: TGTGCCAGCAGTTTATCGTCAACTAATGAAAAACTGTTTTTT; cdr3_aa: CASSLSSTNEKLFF
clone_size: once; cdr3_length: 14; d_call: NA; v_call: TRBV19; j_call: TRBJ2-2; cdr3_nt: TGTGCCAGTAAACGGGGGACGAACACCGGGGAGCTGTTTTTT; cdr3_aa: CASKRGTNTGELFF
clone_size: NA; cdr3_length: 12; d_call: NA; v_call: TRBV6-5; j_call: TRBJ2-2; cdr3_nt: TGTGCCAGCAGCCTCCGCACCGGGGAGCTGTTTTTT; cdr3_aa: CASSLRTGELFF
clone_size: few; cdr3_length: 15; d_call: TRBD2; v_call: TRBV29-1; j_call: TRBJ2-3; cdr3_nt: TGCAGCGTTGAACCTCTAGCGGGGGGGACAGATACGCAGTATTTT; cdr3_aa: CSVEPLAGGTDTQYF
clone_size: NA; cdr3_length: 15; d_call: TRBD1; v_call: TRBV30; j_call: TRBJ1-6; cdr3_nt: TGTGCCTGGAGTCTGTTGGACAGGGATAATTCACCCCTCCACTTT; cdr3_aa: CAWSLLDRDNSPLHF
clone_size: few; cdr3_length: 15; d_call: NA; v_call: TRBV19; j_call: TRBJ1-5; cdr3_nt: TGTGCCAGTAGTATAGAAGGGTTACGAAATCAGCCCCAGCATTTT; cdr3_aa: CASSIEGLRNQPQHF
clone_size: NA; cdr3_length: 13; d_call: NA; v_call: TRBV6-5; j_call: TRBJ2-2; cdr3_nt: TGTGCCAGCAGTTACACGTACACCGGGGAGCTGTTTTTT; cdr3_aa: CASSYTYTGELFF
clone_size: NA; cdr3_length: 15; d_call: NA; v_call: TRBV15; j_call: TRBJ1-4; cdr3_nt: TGTGCCACCAGCAGGGTTACGGGAACTAATGAAAAACTGTTTTTT; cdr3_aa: CATSRVTGTNEKLFF
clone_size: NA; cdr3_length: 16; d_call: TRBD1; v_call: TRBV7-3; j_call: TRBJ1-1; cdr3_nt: TGTGCCAGCAGCCTCACGGGACAGGGTGTCGGCACTGAAGCTTTCTTT; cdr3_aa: CASSLTGQGVGTEAFF
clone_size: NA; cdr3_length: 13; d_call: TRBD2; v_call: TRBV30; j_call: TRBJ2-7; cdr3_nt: TGTGCCCGGGAGGAGCCGAATTCCTACGAGCAGTACTTC; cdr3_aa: CAREEPNSYEQYF
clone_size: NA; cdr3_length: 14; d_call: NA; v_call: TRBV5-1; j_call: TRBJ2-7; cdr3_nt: TGCGCCAGCAGCGGGCAGGTTGGCACCTACGAGCAGTACTTC; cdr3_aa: CASSGQVGTYEQYF
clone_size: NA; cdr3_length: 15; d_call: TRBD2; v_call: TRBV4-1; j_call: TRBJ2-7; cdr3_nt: TGCGCCAGCAGCACCGCTAGCGGGAGGGCCTACGAGCAGTACTTC; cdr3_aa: CASSTASGRAYEQYF
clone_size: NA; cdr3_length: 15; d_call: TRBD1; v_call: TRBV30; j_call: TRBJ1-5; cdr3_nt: TGTGCCTGGAGCGAGGACAGGGTACGCAATCAGCCCCAGCATTTT; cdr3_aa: CAWSEDRVRNQPQHF
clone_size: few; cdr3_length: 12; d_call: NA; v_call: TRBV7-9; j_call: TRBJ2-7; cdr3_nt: TGTGCCAGCAGCTCGAAGCCGCGGGAGCAGTACTTC; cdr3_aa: CASSSKPREQYF
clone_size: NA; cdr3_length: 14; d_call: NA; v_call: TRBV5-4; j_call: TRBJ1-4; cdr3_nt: TGTGCCAGCACCTTAGACAGACGAGATGAAAAACTGTTTTTT; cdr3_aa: CASTLDRRDEKLFF
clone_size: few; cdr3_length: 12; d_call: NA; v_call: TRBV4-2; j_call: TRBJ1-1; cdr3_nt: TGTGCCAGCAGCCAAGCTGACAGGGAAGCTTTCTTT; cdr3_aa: CASSQADREAFF
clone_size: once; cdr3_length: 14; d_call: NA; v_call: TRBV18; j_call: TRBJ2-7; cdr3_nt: TGTGCCAGCCTACGGTCCCTAACAGGAGACGAGCAGTACTTC; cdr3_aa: CASLRSLTGDEQYF
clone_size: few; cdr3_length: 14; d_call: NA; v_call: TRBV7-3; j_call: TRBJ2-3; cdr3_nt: TGTGCCAGCAGCCGGCCGGAGTATACAGATACGCAGTATTTT; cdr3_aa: CASSRPEYTDTQYF
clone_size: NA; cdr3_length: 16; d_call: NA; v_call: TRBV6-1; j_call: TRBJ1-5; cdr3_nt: TGTGCCAGCAGTGAATTGGGACTGAGGATTCCTCAGCCCCAGCATTTT; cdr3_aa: CASSELGLRIPQPQHF
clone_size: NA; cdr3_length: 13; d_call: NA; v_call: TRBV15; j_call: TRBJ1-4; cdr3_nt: TGTGCCACCAGCAGAGATCCGGGCGCAAGACTGTTTTTT; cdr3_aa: CATSRDPGARLFF
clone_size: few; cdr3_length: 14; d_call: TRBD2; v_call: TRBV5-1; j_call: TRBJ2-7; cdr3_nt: TGCGCCAGCAGCTTGGAGCGGGATTCCTACGAGCAGTACTTC; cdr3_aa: CASSLERDSYEQYF
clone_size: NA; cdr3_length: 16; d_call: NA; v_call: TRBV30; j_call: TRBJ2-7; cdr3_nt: TGTGCCTGGAGTAGGAAGGGAGGAGGGACCCTCGGAGAGCAGTACTTC; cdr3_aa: CAWSRKGGGTLGEQYF
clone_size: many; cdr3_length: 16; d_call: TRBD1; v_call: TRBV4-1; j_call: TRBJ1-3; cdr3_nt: TGCGCCAGCAGCCAAACCATCTGGGACAGGGGAAACACCATATATTTT; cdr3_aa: CASSQTIWDRGNTIYF
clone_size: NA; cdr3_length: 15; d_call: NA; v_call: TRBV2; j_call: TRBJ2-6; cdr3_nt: TGTGCCAGCAGTGGGCGGGTGTCCGGGGCCAACGTCCTGACTTTC; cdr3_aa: CASSGRVSGANVLTF
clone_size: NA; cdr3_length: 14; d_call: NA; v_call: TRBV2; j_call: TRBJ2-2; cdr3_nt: TGTGCCAGCGGTCAGGGGTTAAACACCGGGGAGCTGTTTTTT; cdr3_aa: CASGQGLNTGELFF
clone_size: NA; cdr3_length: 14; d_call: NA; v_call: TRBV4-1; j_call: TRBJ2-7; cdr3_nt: TGCGCCAGCAGCCAACCGGGACGTACCTACGAGCAGTACTTC; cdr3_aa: CASSQPGRTYEQYF
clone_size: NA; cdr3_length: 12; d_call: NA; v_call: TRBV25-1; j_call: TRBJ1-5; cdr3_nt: TGTGCCAGCAGTGACAGCAATCCACCCCAGCATTTT; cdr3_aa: CASSDSNPPQHF
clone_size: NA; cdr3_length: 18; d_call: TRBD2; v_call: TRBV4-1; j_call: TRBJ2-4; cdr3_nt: TGCGCCAGCAGTCCCGGGACTAGCGGAATATTAGCCAAAAACATTCAGTACTTC; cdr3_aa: CASSPGTSGILAKNIQYF
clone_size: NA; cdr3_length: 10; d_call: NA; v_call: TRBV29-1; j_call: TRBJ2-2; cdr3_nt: TGCAGAAGGGTAACCGGGGAGCTGTTTTTT; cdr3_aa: CRRVTGELFF
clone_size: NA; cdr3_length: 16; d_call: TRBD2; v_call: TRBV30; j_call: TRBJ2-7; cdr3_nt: TGTGCCTGGAGTCAAGGGACTAGCGGGACCTACTACGAGCAGTACTTC; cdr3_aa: CAWSQGTSGTYYEQYF
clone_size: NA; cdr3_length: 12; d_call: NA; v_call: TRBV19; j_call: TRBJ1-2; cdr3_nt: TGTGCCAGTAGTCGCCAGGGCGGCGGCTACACCTTC; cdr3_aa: CASSRQGGGYTF
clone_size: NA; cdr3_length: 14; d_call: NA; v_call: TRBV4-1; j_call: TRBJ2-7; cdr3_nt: TGCGCCAGCAGCCAAGGTGAGTCGGTTCCCGAGCAGTACTTC; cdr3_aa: CASSQGESVPEQYF
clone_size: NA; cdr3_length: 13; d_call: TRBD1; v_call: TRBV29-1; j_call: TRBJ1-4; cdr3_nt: TGCAGCGTTGGGGACAGGGCGAATGAAAAACTGTTTTTT; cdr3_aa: CSVGDRANEKLFF
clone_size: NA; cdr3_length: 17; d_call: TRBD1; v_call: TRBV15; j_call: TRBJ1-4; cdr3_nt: TGTGCCACCAGCAGTCGGGACAGGGGGGCCTGGGGTGAAAAACTGTTTTTT; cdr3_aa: CATSSRDRGAWGEKLFF
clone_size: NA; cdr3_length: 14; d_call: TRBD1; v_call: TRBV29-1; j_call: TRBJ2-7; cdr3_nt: TGCAGCGCCAGAAATCGGGACAGTTACTACGAGCAGTACTTC; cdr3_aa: CSARNRDSYYEQYF
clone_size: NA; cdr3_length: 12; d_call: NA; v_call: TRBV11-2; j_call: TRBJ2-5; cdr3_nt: TGTGCCAGCAGCTTGGGGGTAGAGACCCAGTACTTC; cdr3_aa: CASSLGVETQYF
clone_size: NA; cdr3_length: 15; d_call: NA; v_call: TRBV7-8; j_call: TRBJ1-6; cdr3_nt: TGTGCCAGCAGCTCCCCCCAGGTGGTGAATTCACCCCTCCACTTT; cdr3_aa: CASSSPQVVNSPLHF
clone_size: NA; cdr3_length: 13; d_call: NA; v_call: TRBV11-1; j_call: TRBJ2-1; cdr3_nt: TGTGCCAGCAGTCGGATCGTGGACAATGAGCAGTTCTTC; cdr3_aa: CASSRIVDNEQFF
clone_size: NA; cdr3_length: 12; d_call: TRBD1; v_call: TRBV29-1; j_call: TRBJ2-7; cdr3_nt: TGCAGCGCCTTAGAGACAGGGCACGAGCAGTACTTC; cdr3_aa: CSALETGHEQYF
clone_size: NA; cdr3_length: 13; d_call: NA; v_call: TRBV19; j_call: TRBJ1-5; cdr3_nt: TGTGCCAGCCAAGACAGTGGAAATCAGCCCCAGCATTTT; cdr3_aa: CASQDSGNQPQHF
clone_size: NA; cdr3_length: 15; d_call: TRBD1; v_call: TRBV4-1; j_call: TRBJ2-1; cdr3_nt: TGCGCCAGCAGGAAACCGGGACAGGGAGAAAATGAGCAGTTCTTC; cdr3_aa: CASRKPGQGENEQFF
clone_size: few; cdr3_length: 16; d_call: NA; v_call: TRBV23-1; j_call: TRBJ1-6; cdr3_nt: TGCGCCAGCAGTCAATCGGGGGGCGGATTGGATTCACCCCTCCACTTT; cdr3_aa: CASSQSGGGLDSPLHF
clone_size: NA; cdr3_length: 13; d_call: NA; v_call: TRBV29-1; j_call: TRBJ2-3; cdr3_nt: TGCAGCGTTGCTAAAAGCTACACAGATACGCAGTATTTT; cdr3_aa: CSVAKSYTDTQYF
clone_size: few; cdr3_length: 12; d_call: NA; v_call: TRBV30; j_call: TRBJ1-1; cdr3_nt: TGTGCCTGGAGTACTCAGGGGAGGAGGGCTTTCTTT; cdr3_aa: CAWSTQGRRAFF
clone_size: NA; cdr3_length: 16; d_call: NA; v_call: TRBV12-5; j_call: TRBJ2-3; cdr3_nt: TGTGCTAGTGGTTTGGTATCGGGGGGCCACACAGATACGCAGTATTTT; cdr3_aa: CASGLVSGGHTDTQYF
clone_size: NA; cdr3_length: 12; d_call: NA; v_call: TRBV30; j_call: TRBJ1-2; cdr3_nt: TGTGCCTGGCGAGGAGTTAACTATGGCTACACCTTC; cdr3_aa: CAWRGVNYGYTF
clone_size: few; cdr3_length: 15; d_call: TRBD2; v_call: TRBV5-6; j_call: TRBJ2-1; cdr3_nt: TGTGCCAGCAGCTTGGTTCTAGCGGGGCGCAATGAGCAGTTCTTC; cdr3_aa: CASSLVLAGRNEQFF
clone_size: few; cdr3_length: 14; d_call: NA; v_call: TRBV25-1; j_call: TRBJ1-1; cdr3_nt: TGTGCCAGCAGTGGAACGGGGGCCGTTCTTGAAGCTTTCTTT; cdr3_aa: CASSGTGAVLEAFF
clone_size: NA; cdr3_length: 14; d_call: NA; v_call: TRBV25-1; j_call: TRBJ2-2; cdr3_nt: TGTGCCAGCAGCTACAGGGATTACACCGGGGAGCTGTTTTTT; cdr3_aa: CASSYRDYTGELFF
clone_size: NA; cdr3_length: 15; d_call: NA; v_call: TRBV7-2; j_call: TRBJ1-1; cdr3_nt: TGTGCCAGCAGCTATCCTACAGGGCCAGGTGCTGAAGCTTTCTTT; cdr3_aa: CASSYPTGPGAEAFF